Reported below is one T cell receptor beta chain. The sample belongs to a study of blood T cell repertoires in COVID-19. The wider study: Samples taken during acute and convalescent COVID-19 were collected in the United States, Italy and Spain. Sample material is recorded as cDNA or gDNA derived from T cells, B-cell-depleted T cells, or PBMCs.

Per the study methods: Cell counts per sample came from amplifying reference gene primers. The method was immunoSEQ multiplex PCR; TCRdb's version includes in-frame clones alone and lacks a portion of them. The V and J calls and clone size were taken over from that table, and D and trimming were inferred from the DNA. Of approximately 97,000 clones in the sample, 90% were seen once. CDR3 length equals 14 residues. The V and J ends lost 4 bases and 1 base respectively, with 11 bases between them. The germline gives CDR1 SGDLS, CDR2 YYNGEE. The sample comprised peripheral blood. The clonotype originates from a man aged 60-69 years with acute or convalescent COVID-19. The chain recombines TRBV9 with TRBJ1-1; tentative D call: TRBD1 (6 bases). In DNA, the CDR3 is TGTGCCAGCAGCCCACAGGGTCGGAACACTGAAGCTTTCTTT. Its protein product is CASSPQGRNTEAFF. Full variable domain (outside the CDR3, taken from reference TRBV9 and TRBJ1-1): DSGVTQTPKHLITATGQRVTLRCSPRSGDLSVYWYQQSLDQGLQFLIQYYNGEERAKGNILERFSAQQFPDLHSELNLSSLELGDSALYFCASSPQGRNTEAFFGQGTRLTVV.